The following is a TCR beta chain sequence with its context. Using immunoSEQ multiplex PCR, the repertoire was profiled, and TCRdb retains in-frame clones only, with some absent. The data show tens of thousands of clones, with approximately 84% seen just once and roughly 17% held by the top ten. The germline V and J ends were trimmed by 1 base and 3 bases, with 18 bases remaining between them. CDR3 length: 18 amino acids. The germline gives CDR1 SGHVS, CDR2 FNYEAQ. The data originate from a study of PD-L1 blockade in urothelial cancer. Turning to the study itself: Patients started atezolizumab in the mid-2010s, 1,200 mg intravenously every 3 weeks. At 3 weeks (second dose) and 6 weeks after starting treatment, blood was analyzed.

There were between 1 and 8 samples from each patient, taken pretreatment and on-treatment. The gene calls are TRBV7-6 and TRBJ2-2, with D maybe TRBD2 (5 bases). Sample: PBMCs, taken around atezolizumab (anti-PD-L1) treatment. The sequence was collected from a man aged 55 to 70 with urothelial cancer. The CDR3 DNA reads as TGTGCCAGCAGCTTAGGGGTGATGGCGCGGGTACACACCGGGGAGCTGTTTTTT. This translates into CASSLGVMARVHTGELFF.